A selection of T cell receptor beta chains follows, all from one sample in a study of blood T cell repertoires in COVID-19. Data came from immunoSEQ multiplex PCR; TCRdb stores just in-frame clones and leaves some out. Found here are 200,000 to 250,000 clones, 80% to 90% of them singletons; the top ten hold more than 0.75%. Sequenced sample: peripheral blood. The receptors come from a man aged 35-49 years with acute or convalescent COVID-19. The CDR3 runs from the conserved cysteine through the conserved F or W. The order of the fields is clone size, D gene, J gene, V gene, CDR3 protein, CDR3 DNA. D genes are given only for firm matches. Size values are once, few and many counts, or a class for expanded clones, and some rows have none.

size: once; D: -; J: TRBJ1-5; V: TRBV6-5; CDR3: CASSKQTGGNQPQHF; DNA: TGTGCCAGCAGCAAACAGACAGGCGGCAATCAGCCCCAGCATTTT
size: -; D: -; J: TRBJ2-2; V: TRBV12-3/TRBV12-4; CDR3: CAGQRDTGELFF; DNA: TGTGCCGGACAAAGAGACACCGGGGAGCTGTTTTTT
size: -; D: -; J: TRBJ1-4; V: TRBV28; CDR3: CASSFDRLNEKLFF; DNA: TGTGCCAGCAGTTTCGACAGGCTAAATGAAAAACTGTTTTTT
size: -; D: -; J: TRBJ2-1; V: TRBV6-5; CDR3: CASTPGGGWAEQFF; DNA: TGTGCCAGCACCCCGGGGGGCGGGTGGGCTGAGCAGTTCTTC
size: -; D: -; J: TRBJ2-7; V: TRBV4-2; CDR3: CASSQELALEGAEQYF; DNA: TGTGCCAGCAGCCAAGAGTTGGCCCTCGAGGGTGCTGAGCAGTACTTC
size: -; D: -; J: TRBJ2-3; V: TRBV11-3; CDR3: CASSPSRVTDTQYF; DNA: TGTGCCAGCAGCCCGTCCCGAGTCACAGATACGCAGTATTTT
size: -; D: TRBD1; J: TRBJ2-5; V: TRBV27; CDR3: CASSPWDRLQETQYF; DNA: TGTGCCAGCAGTCCCTGGGACAGGCTTCAAGAGACCCAGTACTTC
size: -; D: TRBD2; J: TRBJ2-3; V: TRBV4-2; CDR3: CASSQEVLAGDTDTQYF; DNA: TGTGCCAGCAGCCAAGAGGTACTAGCGGGAGACACAGATACGCAGTATTTT
size: -; D: -; J: TRBJ2-3; V: TRBV30; CDR3: CAWMGPDTQYF; DNA: TGTGCCTGGATGGGGCCAGATACGCAGTATTTT
size: few; D: -; J: TRBJ1-6; V: TRBV7-8; CDR3: CASSLRPNADTYSPLHF; DNA: TGTGCCAGCAGCTTAAGGCCTAACGCGGACACCTATTCACCCCTCCACTTT
size: -; D: TRBD1; J: TRBJ2-1; V: TRBV7-6; CDR3: CASSDLGGRAPSDEQFF; DNA: TGTGCCAGCAGCGATCTAGGGGGCCGGGCCCCAAGCGATGAGCAGTTCTTC
size: few; D: -; J: TRBJ1-4; V: TRBV11-2; CDR3: CASTPRQKNEKLFF; DNA: TGTGCCAGCACCCCCAGGCAGAAGAATGAAAAACTGTTTTTT
size: once; D: TRBD2; J: TRBJ2-3; V: TRBV2; CDR3: CARSGGSTDTQYF; DNA: TGTGCCAGAAGCGGGGGTAGCACAGATACGCAGTATTTT
size: -; D: -; J: TRBJ1-6; V: TRBV27; CDR3: CASSSSGDNSPLHF; DNA: TGTGCCAGCAGTTCCTCGGGGGATAATTCACCCCTCCACTTT
size: -; D: -; J: TRBJ2-4; V: TRBV5-6; CDR3: CASTESGRINIQYF; DNA: TGTGCCAGCACCGAATCGGGGAGAATAAACATTCAGTACTTC
size: -; D: TRBD1; J: TRBJ1-1; V: TRBV18; CDR3: CASSRQGGAEAFF; DNA: TGTGCCAGCTCCCGCCAGGGGGGCGCTGAAGCTTTCTTT
size: once; D: TRBD1; J: TRBJ1-5; V: TRBV2; CDR3: CASSELRGPSNQPQHF; DNA: TGTGCCAGCAGTGAACTCAGGGGGCCTAGCAATCAGCCCCAGCATTTT
size: -; D: -; J: TRBJ1-5; V: TRBV7-8; CDR3: CASSLATGNQPQHF; DNA: TGTGCCAGCAGCTTAGCGACAGGCAATCAGCCCCAGCATTTT
size: -; D: -; J: TRBJ2-5; V: TRBV5-4; CDR3: CASSLSGNQETQYF; DNA: TGTGCCAGCAGCTTGAGTGGCAACCAAGAGACCCAGTACTTC
size: -; D: -; J: TRBJ1-3; V: TRBV6-6; CDR3: CASIGSSGNTIYF; DNA: TGTGCCAGCATTGGCAGCTCTGGAAACACCATATATTTT
size: -; D: TRBD2; J: TRBJ2-2; V: TRBV30; CDR3: CAWNKGLGDTGELFF; DNA: TGTGCCTGGAATAAGGGACTAGGGGACACCGGGGAGCTGTTTTTT
size: few; D: -; J: TRBJ1-6; V: TRBV27; CDR3: CASSPTGPSYNSPLHF; DNA: TGTGCCAGCAGTCCCACAGGGCCCTCCTATAATTCACCCCTCCACTTT
size: -; D: -; J: TRBJ2-3; V: TRBV4-2; CDR3: CASSSYGGATDTQYF; DNA: TGTGCCAGCAGCTCCTATGGGGGGGCCACAGATACGCAGTATTTT
size: few; D: TRBD1; J: TRBJ1-2; V: TRBV6-5; CDR3: CASRGTGGLYGYTF; DNA: TGTGCCAGCAGGGGGACAGGGGGCTTGTATGGCTACACCTTC
size: -; D: TRBD2; J: TRBJ2-3; V: TRBV27; CDR3: CASSFRVGGVADTQYF; DNA: TGTGCCAGCAGTTTTCGGGTGGGGGGGGTTGCAGATACGCAGTATTTT
size: -; D: -; J: TRBJ1-1; V: TRBV7-2; CDR3: CASSLPRGGAEAFF; DNA: TGTGCCAGCAGCTTACCCCGGGGAGGCGCTGAAGCTTTCTTT
size: -; D: TRBD1; J: TRBJ2-7; V: TRBV3-1/TRBV3-2; CDR3: CASSQADRGWDEQYF; DNA: TGTGCCAGCAGCCAAGCCGACAGGGGATGGGACGAGCAGTACTTC
size: -; D: -; J: TRBJ2-7; V: TRBV2; CDR3: CASSGYSPYEQYF; DNA: TGTGCCAGCAGTGGGTACAGCCCCTACGAGCAGTACTTC
size: few; D: -; J: TRBJ1-6; V: TRBV7-9; CDR3: CASSFAGQSNSPLHF; DNA: TGTGCCAGCAGCTTTGCAGGACAGTCAAATTCACCCCTCCACTTT
size: -; D: -; J: TRBJ1-2; V: TRBV15; CDR3: CATSREAGNYGYTF; DNA: TGTGCCACCAGCAGAGAGGCTGGTAACTATGGCTACACCTTC
size: -; D: -; J: TRBJ2-2; V: TRBV2; CDR3: CASSPRRANTGELFF; DNA: TGTGCCAGCAGCCCTAGGCGGGCGAACACCGGGGAGCTGTTTTTT
size: once; D: -; J: TRBJ2-1; V: TRBV10-2; CDR3: CASNHIEGHEQFF; DNA: TGCGCCAGCAACCACATAGAGGGCCATGAGCAGTTCTTC
size: -; D: -; J: TRBJ1-1; V: TRBV6-5; CDR3: CASSYSRGAGEAFF; DNA: TGTGCCAGCAGTTACTCTCGGGGGGCTGGTGAAGCTTTCTTT
size: -; D: -; J: TRBJ1-1; V: TRBV28; CDR3: CASSYPIGGGGSMNTEAFF; DNA: TGTGCCAGCAGTTACCCGATTGGGGGAGGGGGGAGCATGAACACTGAAGCTTTCTTT
size: -; D: -; J: TRBJ2-5; V: TRBV5-1; CDR3: CASSLSGGREETQYF; DNA: TGCGCCAGCAGCTTGTCTGGCGGCAGAGAAGAGACCCAGTACTTC
size: -; D: -; J: TRBJ2-4; V: TRBV15; CDR3: CATSGQIKEGVKNIQYF; DNA: TGTGCCACCAGCGGTCAGATAAAAGAGGGAGTCAAAAACATTCAGTACTTC
size: once; D: TRBD1; J: TRBJ1-4; V: TRBV5-1; CDR3: CASSLTGQGKNEKLFF; DNA: TGCGCCAGCAGCTTGACCGGACAGGGGAAGAATGAAAAACTGTTTTTT
size: -; D: -; J: TRBJ2-7; V: TRBV6-1; CDR3: CASSESLEQYF; DNA: TGTGCCAGCAGTGAAAGCTTAGAGCAGTACTTC
size: -; D: TRBD2; J: TRBJ2-1; V: TRBV5-1; CDR3: CASSLQPGTSGYNEQFF; DNA: TGCGCCAGCAGCTTGCAACCCGGGACTAGCGGTTACAATGAGCAGTTCTTC
size: -; D: TRBD1; J: TRBJ2-5; V: TRBV18; CDR3: CASSLTGDNDPRETQYF; DNA: TGTGCCAGCTCCCTCACAGGGGACAATGACCCTCGGGAGACCCAGTACTTC
size: -; D: -; J: TRBJ1-6; V: TRBV4-3; CDR3: CASSQVGEGHSPLHF; DNA: TGCGCCAGCAGCCAAGTTGGGGAGGGACATTCACCCCTCCACTTT
size: -; D: -; J: TRBJ1-4; V: TRBV20-1; CDR3: CSASQIFAANEKLFF; DNA: TGCAGTGCTAGTCAAATTTTCGCAGCTAATGAAAAACTGTTTTTT
size: once; D: TRBD2; J: TRBJ2-2; V: TRBV4-2; CDR3: CASSPLGGGAGELFF; DNA: TGTGCCAGCAGCCCCCTGGGCGGGGGGGCCGGGGAGCTGTTTTTT
size: -; D: TRBD2; J: TRBJ2-2; V: TRBV7-6; CDR3: CASSLLQRGGLSGELFF; DNA: TGTGCCAGCAGCTTACTCCAGCGGGGGGGCCTCTCCGGGGAGCTGTTTTTT
size: few; D: -; J: TRBJ1-1; V: TRBV7-2; CDR3: CASSLQMNTEAFF; DNA: TGTGCCAGCAGCTTACAGATGAACACTGAAGCTTTCTTT
size: -; D: -; J: TRBJ2-7; V: TRBV5-1; CDR3: CASSIRSPVYEQYF; DNA: TGCGCCAGCAGCATTCGTTCACCAGTCTACGAGCAGTACTTC
size: -; D: -; J: TRBJ2-4; V: TRBV7-6; CDR3: CASSLAGGAVGNIQYF; DNA: TGTGCCAGCAGCTTAGCGGGGGGGGCCGTCGGGAACATTCAGTACTTC
size: -; D: -; J: TRBJ2-1; V: TRBV5-1; CDR3: CASSFTDSSYNEQFF; DNA: TGCGCCAGCAGCTTTACAGATAGCTCCTACAATGAGCAGTTCTTC
size: once; D: -; J: TRBJ1-2; V: TRBV27; CDR3: CASSSLGSNYGYTF; DNA: TGTGCCAGCAGTTCCCTGGGCAGTAACTATGGCTACACCTTC
size: -; D: -; J: TRBJ1-6; V: TRBV12-3/TRBV12-4; CDR3: CASSLGANSPLHF; DNA: TGTGCCAGCAGTTTAGGGGCCAATTCACCCCTCCACTTT
size: -; D: TRBD1; J: TRBJ1-1; V: TRBV18; CDR3: CASSPTGMNTEAFF; DNA: TGTGCCAGCTCCCCGACAGGGATGAACACTGAAGCTTTCTTT